Each of the 8 T cell receptor beta chains below was sequenced from the same sample in a study of blood T cell repertoires in COVID-19. This table comes from immunoSEQ multiplex PCR, and its TCRdb copy is limited to in-frame clones, with some not included. The sample gives roughly 100,000 clones, roughly 80% of which show up once; around 15% is in the top ten. The sample comprised peripheral blood. These receptors all come from a woman in her sixties or seventies with acute or convalescent COVID-19.

This sequence joins TRBV27 and TRBJ1-2; no firm D call. V lost 5 bases to trimming and J lost 2 bases, with 15 bases between them. Germline-derived CDR1 and CDR2 are MNHEY and SMNVEV (reference sequence). The CDR3 is 15 residues long. The CDR3, as DNA: TGTGCCAGCAGTCCATCTCGACAAGGAAACTATGGCTACACCTTC. Its protein product is CASSPSRQGNYGYTF.

The V call is TRBV6-5, the J call TRBJ2-5; D is ambiguous. Looked up from germline, CDR1 is MNHEY and CDR2 is SVGAGI. V was pared by 6 bases and J by 4 bases, with 15 bases between. The CDR3 consists of 14 residues. In nucleotides, the CDR3 is TGTGCCAGCAGATTAATCCTACTTGGAGAGACCCAGTACTTC. Protein: CASRLILLGETQYF.

The chain links TRBV29-1 to TRBJ2-2; 9 bases map to TRBD1. The length of the CDR3 is 17 residues. Germline V gives CDR1 SQVTM, CDR2 ANQGSEA. V lost 4 bases to trimming and J lost 4 bases; unmatched junction nucleotides: 13. CDR3 DNA: TGCAGCGTTGGGTCACAGGGGGCGGTCGGTGGCACCGGGGAGCTGTTTTTT. Translation gives CSVGSQGAVGGTGELFF.

The chain links TRBV5-1 to TRBJ1-1; 7 positions match TRBD1. J lost 2 bases, V lost 4 bases, and 8 bases had no gene match. CDR1 is SGHRS and CDR2 is YFSETQ in the germline V gene. The CDR3 runs to 15 residues. CDR3 region: CASSRQGNYNTEAFF. CDR3 nucleotide sequence: TGCGCCAGCAGCCGACAGGGAAATTATAACACTGAAGCTTTCTTT.

The genes are TRBV20-1 and TRBJ2-3; 8 bases map to TRBD2. V lost 3 bases and J lost 7; bases outside the gene matches: 9. The CDR3 covers 14 residues. In germline, CDR1 is DFQATT, CDR2 SNEGSKA (reference sequence). DNA for the CDR3: TGCAGTGCTAGTCAGGGACTAGGGGAATATACGCAGTATTTT. Its translation is CSASQGLGEYTQYF.

The sample holds a few counts of this clone. The CDR3 region is CASSRTSGENEQFF. CDR3 coding DNA: TGTGCCAGCAGTCGGACTAGCGGGGAAAATGAGCAGTTCTTC. The chain joins TRBV14 to TRBJ2-1; 12 nucleotides agree with TRBD2. CDR3 length: 14 amino acids. Germline V CDR1 and CDR2: SGHDN, FVKESK. Trimming cost V 6 bases and J 7 bases; bases outside gene matches: 4.

This clone showed up just once. This chain joins TRBV28 and TRBJ2-7; 10 positions match TRBD1. Germline trimming cut 5 bases from V and 3 bases from J; bases unmatched to any gene: 10. The CDR3 extends over 16 amino acids. In germline, CDR1 is MDHEN, CDR2 SYDVKM. CDR3 sequence: CASSVGGDRGFYEQYF. The CDR3 DNA reads as TGTGCCAGCAGTGTCGGTGGGGACAGGGGCTTCTACGAGCAGTACTTC.

V gene TRBV30 combines with J gene TRBJ1-5, with 9 bases fitting TRBD1. V shed 0 bases and J 6 bases; nucleotides not matched to a gene: 6. The CDR3 has 15 amino acids. Germline CDR1 reads GTSNPN; CDR2 reads SVGIG (reference sequence). For the CDR3, the DNA is TGTGCCTGGAGTGTCGGACAGGGGAATCGTCAGCCCCAGCATTTT. It codes for CAWSVGQGNRQPQHF.